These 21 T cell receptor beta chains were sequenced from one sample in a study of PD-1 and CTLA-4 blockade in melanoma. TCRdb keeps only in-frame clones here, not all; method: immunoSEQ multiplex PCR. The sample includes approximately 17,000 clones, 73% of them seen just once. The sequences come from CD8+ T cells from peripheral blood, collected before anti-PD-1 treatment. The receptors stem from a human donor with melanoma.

The CDR3 sequence: CASSLSPSGDNEQFF. The CDR3 DNA reads TGTGCCAGCAGTTTATCGCCTAGCGGCGATAATGAGCAGTTCTTC. The chain is built from TRBV27 and TRBJ2-1; 7 bases are shared with TRBD2. Per the germline V gene, CDR1 is MNHEY and CDR2 is SMNVEV (reference sequence). The CDR3 is made up of 15 amino acids. With V trimmed by 0 bases and J by 7 bases, 6 bases remained unmatched.

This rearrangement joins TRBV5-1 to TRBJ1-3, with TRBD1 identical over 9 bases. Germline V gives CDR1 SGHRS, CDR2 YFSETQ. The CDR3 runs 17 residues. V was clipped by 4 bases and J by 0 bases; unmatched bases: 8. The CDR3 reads CASSPAPGQGSGNTIYF. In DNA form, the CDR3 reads TGCGCCAGCAGCCCCGCACCGGGACAGGGCTCTGGAAACACCATATATTTT.

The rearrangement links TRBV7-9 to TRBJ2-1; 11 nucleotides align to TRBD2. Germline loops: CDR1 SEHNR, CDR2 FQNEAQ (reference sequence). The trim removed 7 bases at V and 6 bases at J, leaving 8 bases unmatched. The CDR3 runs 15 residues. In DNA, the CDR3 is TGTGCCAGCATCTTTAGCGGGGGGGCCGTCAATGAGCAGTTCTTC. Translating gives CASIFSGGAVNEQFF.

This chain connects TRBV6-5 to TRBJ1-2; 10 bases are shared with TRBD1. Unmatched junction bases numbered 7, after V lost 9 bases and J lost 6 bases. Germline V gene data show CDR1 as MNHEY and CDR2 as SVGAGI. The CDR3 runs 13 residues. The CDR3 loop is CASSGQGIHGYTF. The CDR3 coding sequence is TGTGCCAGTTCGGGACAGGGGATCCATGGCTACACCTTC.

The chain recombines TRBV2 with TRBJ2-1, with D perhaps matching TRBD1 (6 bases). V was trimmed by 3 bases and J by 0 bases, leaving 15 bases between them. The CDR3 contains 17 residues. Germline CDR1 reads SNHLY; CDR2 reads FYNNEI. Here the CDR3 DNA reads TGTGCCAGCAGTGATAGGACAGCGCTTAGCTCCTACAATGAGCAGTTCTTC. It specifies CASSDRTALSSYNEQFF.

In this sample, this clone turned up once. The CDR3 DNA follows: TGCGCCAGCAGCCAAGATCAGATTAGGTTGTGGAATCAAGAGATCCGGGCCCAGTACTTC. It codes for CASSQDQIRLWNQEIRAQYF. The rearrangement uses TRBV4-1 and TRBJ2-5, with D unclear. Between the trimmed V and J ends, which lost 0 bases and 9 bases, there was a span of 32 bases. This CDR3 is built from 20 residues. Germline V CDR1 and CDR2: MGHRA, YSYEKL.

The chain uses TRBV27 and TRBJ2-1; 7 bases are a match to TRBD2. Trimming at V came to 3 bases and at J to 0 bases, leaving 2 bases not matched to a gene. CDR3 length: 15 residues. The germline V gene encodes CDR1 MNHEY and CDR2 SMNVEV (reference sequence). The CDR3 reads CASSLGGSSYNEQFF. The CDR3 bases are TGTGCCAGCAGTTTGGGAGGGAGCTCCTACAATGAGCAGTTCTTC.

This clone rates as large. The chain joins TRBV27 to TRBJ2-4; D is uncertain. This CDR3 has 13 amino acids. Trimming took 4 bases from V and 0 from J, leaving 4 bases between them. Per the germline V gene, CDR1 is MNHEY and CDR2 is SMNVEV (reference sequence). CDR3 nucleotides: TGTGCCAGCAGTTCGACAGCCAAAAACATTCAGTACTTC. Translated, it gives CASSSTAKNIQYF.

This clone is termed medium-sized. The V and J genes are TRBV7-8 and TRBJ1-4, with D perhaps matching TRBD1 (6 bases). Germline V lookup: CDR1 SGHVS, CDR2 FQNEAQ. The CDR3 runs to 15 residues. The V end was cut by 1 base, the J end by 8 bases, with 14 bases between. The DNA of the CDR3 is TGTGCCAGCAGCTTAGGGGCCCCAGGGGTCGAAAAACTGTTTTTT. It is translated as CASSLGAPGVEKLFF.

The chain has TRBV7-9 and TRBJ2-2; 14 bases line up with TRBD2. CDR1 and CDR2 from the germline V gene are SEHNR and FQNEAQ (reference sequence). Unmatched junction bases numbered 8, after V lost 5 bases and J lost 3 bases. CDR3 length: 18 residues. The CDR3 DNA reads TGTGCCAGCAGCCCATCCGGGACTAGCGGGAGAGACACCGGGGAGCTGTTTTTT. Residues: CASSPSGTSGRDTGELFF.

The CDR3 region is CASSYFSNYGYTF. For the CDR3, the DNA is TGTGCCAGCAGTTACTTCTCTAACTATGGCTACACCTTC. The chain combines TRBV6-5 with TRBJ1-2; D remains ambiguous. Germline CDR1 and CDR2: MNHEY and SVGAGI. Trimming left V 1 base short and J 0 bases short, with 3 bases between. The CDR3 covers 13 residues.

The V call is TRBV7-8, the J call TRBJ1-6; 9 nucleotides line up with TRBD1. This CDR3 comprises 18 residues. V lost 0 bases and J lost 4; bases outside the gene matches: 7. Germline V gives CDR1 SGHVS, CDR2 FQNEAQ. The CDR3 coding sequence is TGTGCCAGCAGCTTAGCGAGGGACAGGGAACGGTATAATTCACCCCTCCACTTT. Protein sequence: CASSLARDRERYNSPLHF. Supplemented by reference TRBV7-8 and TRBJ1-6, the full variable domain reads GAGVSQSPRYKVAKRGQDVALRCDPISGHVSLFWYQQALGQGPEFLTYFQNEAQLDKSGLPSDRFFAERPEGSVSTLKIQRTQQEDSAVYLCASSLARDRERYNSPLHFGNGTRLTVT.

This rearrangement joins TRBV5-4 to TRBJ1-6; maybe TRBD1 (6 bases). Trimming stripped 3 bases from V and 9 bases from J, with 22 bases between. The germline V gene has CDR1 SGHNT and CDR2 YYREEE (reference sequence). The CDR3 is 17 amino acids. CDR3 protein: CASSSSRDILFGSPLHF. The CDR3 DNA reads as TGTGCCAGCAGCTCGTCCCGGGACATACTCTTCGGTTCACCCCTCCACTTT.

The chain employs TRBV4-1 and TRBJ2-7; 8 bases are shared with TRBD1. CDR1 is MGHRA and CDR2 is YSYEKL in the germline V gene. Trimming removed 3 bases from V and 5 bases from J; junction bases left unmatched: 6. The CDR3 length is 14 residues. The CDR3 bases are TGCGCCAGCAGCCAGGACAGGGTATCTAACGAGCAGTACTTC. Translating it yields CASSQDRVSNEQYF.

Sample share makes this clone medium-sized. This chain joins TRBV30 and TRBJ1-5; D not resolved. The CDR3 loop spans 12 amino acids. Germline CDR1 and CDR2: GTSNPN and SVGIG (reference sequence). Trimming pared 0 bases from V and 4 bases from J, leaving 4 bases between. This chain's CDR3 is CAWSVLNQPQHF. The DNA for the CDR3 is TGTGCCTGGAGTGTACTAAATCAGCCCCAGCATTTT.

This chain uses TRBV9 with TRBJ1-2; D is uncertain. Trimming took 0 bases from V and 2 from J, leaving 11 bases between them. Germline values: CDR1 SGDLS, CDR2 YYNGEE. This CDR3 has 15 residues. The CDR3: CASSVGSTANYGYTF. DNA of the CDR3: TGTGCCAGCAGCGTAGGTTCAACGGCGAACTATGGCTACACCTTC. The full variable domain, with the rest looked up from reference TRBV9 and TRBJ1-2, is DSGVTQTPKHLITATGQRVTLRCSPRSGDLSVYWYQQSLDQGLQFLIQYYNGEERAKGNILERFSAQQFPDLHSELNLSSLELGDSALYFCASSVGSTANYGYTFGSGTRLTVV.

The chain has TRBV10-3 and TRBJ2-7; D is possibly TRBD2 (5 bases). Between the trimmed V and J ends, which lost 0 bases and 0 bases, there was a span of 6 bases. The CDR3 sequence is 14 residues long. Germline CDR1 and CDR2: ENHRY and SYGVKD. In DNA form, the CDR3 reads TGTGCCATCAGTGAGTCGGGGAGCTCCTACGAGCAGTACTTC. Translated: CAISESGSSYEQYF.

The CDR3 here is CASSQAEGRFSYEQYF. CDR3 DNA sequence: TGTGCCAGCAGCCAAGCCGAAGGGAGATTCTCCTACGAGCAGTACTTC. The rearrangement links TRBV14 to TRBJ2-7; D is perhaps TRBD2 (5 bases). Trimming pared 1 base from V and 0 bases from J, leaving 13 bases between. The CDR3 is 16 residues long. The germline gives CDR1 SGHDN, CDR2 FVKESK.

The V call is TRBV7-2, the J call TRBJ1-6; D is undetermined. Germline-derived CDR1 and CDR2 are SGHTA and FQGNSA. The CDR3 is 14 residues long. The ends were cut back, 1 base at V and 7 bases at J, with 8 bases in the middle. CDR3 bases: TGTGCCAGCAGCTTAGGGGGAGGGAATTCACCCCTCCACTTT. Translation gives CASSLGGGNSPLHF.

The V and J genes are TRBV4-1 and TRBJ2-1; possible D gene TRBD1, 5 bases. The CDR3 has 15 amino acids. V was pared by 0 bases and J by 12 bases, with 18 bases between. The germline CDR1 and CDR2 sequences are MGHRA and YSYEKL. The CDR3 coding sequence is TGCGCCAGCAGCCAAGATGTCCAGGGTACCCTCGGGCAGTTCTTC. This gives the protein CASSQDVQGTLGQFF.

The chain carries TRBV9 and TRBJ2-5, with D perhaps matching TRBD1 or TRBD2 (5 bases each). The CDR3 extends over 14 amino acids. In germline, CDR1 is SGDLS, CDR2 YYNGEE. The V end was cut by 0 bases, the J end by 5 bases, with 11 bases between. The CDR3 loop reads CASSVGGSRETQYF. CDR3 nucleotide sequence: TGTGCCAGCAGCGTAGGGGGGTCGCGGGAGACCCAGTACTTC.